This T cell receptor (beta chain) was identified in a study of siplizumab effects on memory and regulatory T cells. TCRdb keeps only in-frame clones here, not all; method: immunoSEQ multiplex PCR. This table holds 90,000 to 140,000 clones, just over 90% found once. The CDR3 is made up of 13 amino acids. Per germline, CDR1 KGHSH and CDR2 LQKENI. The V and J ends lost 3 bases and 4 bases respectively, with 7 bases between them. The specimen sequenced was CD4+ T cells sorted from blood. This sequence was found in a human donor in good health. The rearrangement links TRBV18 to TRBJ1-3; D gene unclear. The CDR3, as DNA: TGTGCCAGCTCACCCTCGACAGGAAACACCATATATTTT. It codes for CASSPSTGNTIYF.